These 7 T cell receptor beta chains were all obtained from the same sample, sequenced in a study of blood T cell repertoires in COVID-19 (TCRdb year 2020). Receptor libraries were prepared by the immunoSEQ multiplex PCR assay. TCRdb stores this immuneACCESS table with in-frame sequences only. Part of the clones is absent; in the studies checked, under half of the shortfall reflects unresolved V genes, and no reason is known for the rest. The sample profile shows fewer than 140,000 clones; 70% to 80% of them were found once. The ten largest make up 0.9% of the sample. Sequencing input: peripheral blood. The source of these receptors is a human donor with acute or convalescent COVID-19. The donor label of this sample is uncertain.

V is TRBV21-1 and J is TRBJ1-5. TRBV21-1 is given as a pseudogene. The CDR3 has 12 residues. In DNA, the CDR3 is TGTGCCAGCAGCAAAGTCGGGCAGCCCCAGCATTTT. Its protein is CASSKVGQPQHF.

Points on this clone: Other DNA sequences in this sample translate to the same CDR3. The CDR3 reads CASSQGYNSPLHF. The CDR3 DNA is TGTGCCAGCAGTCAGGGGTATAATTCACCCCTCCACTTT. The chain employs TRBV27 and TRBJ1-6; tentative D call: TRBD1 (6 bases). The germline V and J ends were trimmed by 5 bases and 4 bases, with 6 bases remaining between them. Germline V gives CDR1 MNHEY, CDR2 SMNVEV (reference sequence). CDR3 size: 13 residues.

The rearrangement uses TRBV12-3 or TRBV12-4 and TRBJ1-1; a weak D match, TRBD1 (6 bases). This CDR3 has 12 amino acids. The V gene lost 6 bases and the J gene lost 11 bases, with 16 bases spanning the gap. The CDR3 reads CASSPDSGWAFF. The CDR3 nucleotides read TGTGCCAGCAGCCCGGACAGTGGGTGGGCTTTCTTT.

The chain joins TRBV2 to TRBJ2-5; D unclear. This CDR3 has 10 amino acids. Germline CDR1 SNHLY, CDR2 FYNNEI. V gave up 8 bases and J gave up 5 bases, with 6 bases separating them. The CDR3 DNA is TGTGCCAGCCAAATGGAGACCCAGTACTTC. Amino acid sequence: CASQMETQYF.

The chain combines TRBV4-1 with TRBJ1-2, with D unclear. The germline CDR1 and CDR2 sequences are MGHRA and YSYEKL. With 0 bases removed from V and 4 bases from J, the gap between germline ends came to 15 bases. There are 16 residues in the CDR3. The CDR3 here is CASSQEVWGASYGYTF. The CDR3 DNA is TGCGCCAGCAGCCAAGAAGTATGGGGAGCAAGCTATGGCTACACCTTC.

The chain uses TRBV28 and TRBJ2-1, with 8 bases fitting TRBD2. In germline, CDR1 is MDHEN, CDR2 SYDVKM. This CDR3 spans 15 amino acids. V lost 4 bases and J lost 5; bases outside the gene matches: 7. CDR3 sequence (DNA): TGTGCCAGCAGTTCCCCCCGGGGGGGAGACAATGAGCAGTTCTTC. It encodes CASSSPRGGDNEQFF.

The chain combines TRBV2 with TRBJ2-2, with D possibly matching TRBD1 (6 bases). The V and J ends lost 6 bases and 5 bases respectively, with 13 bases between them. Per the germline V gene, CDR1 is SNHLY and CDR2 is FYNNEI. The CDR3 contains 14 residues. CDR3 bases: TGTGCCAGCAGACAGGGTGGGGGAACCGGGGAGCTGTTTTTT. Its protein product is CASRQGGGTGELFF.